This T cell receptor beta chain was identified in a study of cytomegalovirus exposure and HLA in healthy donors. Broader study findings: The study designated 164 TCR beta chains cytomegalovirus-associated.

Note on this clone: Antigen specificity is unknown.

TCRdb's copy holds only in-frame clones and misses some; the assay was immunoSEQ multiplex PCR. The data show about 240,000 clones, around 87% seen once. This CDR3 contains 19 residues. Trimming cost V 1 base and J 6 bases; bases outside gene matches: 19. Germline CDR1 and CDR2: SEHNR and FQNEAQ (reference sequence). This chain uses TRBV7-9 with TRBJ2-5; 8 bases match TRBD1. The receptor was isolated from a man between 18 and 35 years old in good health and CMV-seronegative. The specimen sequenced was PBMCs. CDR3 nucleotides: TGTGCCAGCAGCTTAGGTCCTTCTCCCCGCAACAGGGGGACGAAGACCCAGTACTTC. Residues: CASSLGPSPRNRGTKTQYF.